This T cell receptor beta chain was documented in a study of T cell responses to AZD1222 COVID-19 vaccine. Sequenced by immunoSEQ multiplex PCR; TCRdb stores in-frame clones only, minus some. The repertoire has just over 80,000 clones, 75% to 90% of them found once; the top ten carry approximately 5.8%. The CDR3 has 15 amino acids. V shed 5 bases and J shed 4 bases, with 17 bases lying between them. Germline V gene lookup returns CDR1 MNHEY and CDR2 SMNVEV (reference sequence). This clone was seen once. The TCR sequence derives from an adult in good health. Sequenced material: peripheral blood, taken on day 0 of AZD1222 vaccination. J is TRBJ1-2 and V is TRBV27; the D gene is possibly TRBD1 (5 bases). CDR3 nucleotides: TGTGCCAGCAGTCTTACTTCGGGGGTGCCCTATGGCTACACCTTC. Amino acids: CASSLTSGVPYGYTF.